This is a list of T cell receptor beta chains from one sample in a study of blood T cells in healthy people across ages. A single record per CDR3 protein comes from TCRdb applying MiXCR to the 5' RACE reads. Of 720,000 or so distinct CDR3 sequences listed, roughly two fifths were seen once; the top ten hold around 30%. Sequencing was performed on blood. These receptors all come from a man at least 80 years old in good health. The conserved cysteine and the conserved F or W are not part of the CDR3 here. The D gene is left open where the match is weak. Size values are once, few and many counts, or a class for expanded clones, and some rows have none.

J: TRBJ2-3
V: TRBV5-1
D: NA
size: NA
CDR3: ASSFRAAHTDTQY

J: TRBJ2-1
V: TRBV24-1
D: NA
size: many
CDR3: ATSDFSGSYNEQF

J: TRBJ2-4
V: TRBV7-2
D: NA
size: NA
CDR3: AGSLVGGLAKNIQY

J: TRBJ2-6
V: TRBV27
D: TRBD1
size: many
CDR3: ASRLGQGKSGANVLT

J: TRBJ1-6
V: TRBV20-1
D: TRBD1
size: few
CDR3: SAMEGASYNSPLH

J: TRBJ1-2
V: TRBV29-1
D: NA
size: few
CDR3: SAQGGVSYGYT

J: TRBJ1-2
V: TRBV7-8
D: NA
size: few
CDR3: ASSLVGGGPTRDGYT

J: TRBJ1-1
V: TRBV12-5
D: NA
size: few
CDR3: ASGLNKDWAF

J: TRBJ2-3
V: TRBV12-3/TRBV12-4
D: NA
size: NA
CDR3: ASTLAGFTDTQY

J: TRBJ2-7
V: TRBV11-2
D: TRBD1
size: NA
CDR3: ASSLETGIYEQY

J: TRBJ2-5
V: TRBV27
D: TRBD2
size: NA
CDR3: ASSLSSGSQETQY

J: TRBJ2-7
V: TRBV10-3
D: TRBD1
size: NA
CDR3: AIRGQGTAYEQY

J: TRBJ2-1
V: TRBV20-1
D: NA
size: NA
CDR3: SASHPGPQYNEQF

J: TRBJ1-2
V: TRBV2
D: NA
size: NA
CDR3: ASSETYGYT

J: TRBJ2-1
V: TRBV7-2
D: NA
size: NA
CDR3: ASSPPYRNNEQF

J: TRBJ1-1
V: TRBV20-1
D: NA
size: few
CDR3: SDRRRGPSTEAF

J: TRBJ2-7
V: TRBV20-1
D: TRBD2
size: few
CDR3: SARGGTSGSIYEQY

J: TRBJ2-7
V: TRBV7-6
D: NA
size: many
CDR3: ASSLRGGQVEQY

J: TRBJ2-5
V: TRBV5-1
D: NA
size: many
CDR3: ASSRRGSGETQY

J: TRBJ1-2
V: TRBV6-1
D: TRBD1
size: NA
CDR3: ASSEVWRGQSRNYGYT

J: TRBJ2-3
V: TRBV29-1
D: TRBD2
size: many
CDR3: SVDQGASGSRTDTQY

J: TRBJ2-2
V: TRBV7-3
D: NA
size: NA
CDR3: ASSSYSGTNTGELF

J: TRBJ1-1
V: TRBV9
D: NA
size: NA
CDR3: ASSLPTTKAF

J: TRBJ2-3
V: TRBV7-2
D: NA
size: NA
CDR3: ASSRRASMSSTDTQY

J: TRBJ1-2
V: TRBV27
D: NA
size: few
CDR3: ASRNSGENYGYT

J: TRBJ1-2
V: TRBV28
D: TRBD1
size: few
CDR3: ASSLSGQGLDYGYT

J: TRBJ2-1
V: TRBV4-1
D: NA
size: few
CDR3: ASSQASPGTNYNEQF

J: TRBJ2-1
V: TRBV5-1
D: NA
size: once
CDR3: ASSLVSRNDNEQF

J: TRBJ2-6
V: TRBV7-9
D: NA
size: NA
CDR3: ASSSQGPGANVLT

J: NA
V: TRBV5-1
D: TRBD2
size: NA
CDR3: ASSLYSGSRSYNEQY

J: TRBJ2-1
V: TRBV7-9
D: NA
size: NA
CDR3: ASSVGPWGNEQF

J: TRBJ1-1
V: TRBV11-2
D: TRBD1
size: few
CDR3: ASSLAGQGQEAF